The 20 T cell receptor beta chains below all came from one sample that was sequenced in a study of tumor-infiltrating lymphocytes in primary liver carcinoma. It was unsorted whole blood that yielded blood RNA, and germline DNA was also extracted. Synthesis of TCR beta cDNA was carried out from approximately 0.55 ug total RNA with a constant-region primer. Slightly modified ARM-PCR with three nested multiplex PCR rounds yielded TCR beta libraries. TRBV1-TRBV30 forward primers paired with a C-beta reverse primer were used in the first two PCR rounds, which ran 9 to 10 cycles each. TCRdb independently ran MiXCR on the multiplex PCR reads; one entry per CDR3 protein. The sample contains about 180,000 distinct CDR3 sequences, over 50% of which appear only once. Sequencing was carried out using peripheral blood. The origin of the receptors is a man between 35 and 55 years old with primary liver carcinoma and hepatitis B virus infection.

As to this clonotype: A much larger clone differs by one base, so this may be a read error. The gene calls are TRBV29-1 and TRBJ2-7; D might be TRBD1 (6 bases). The CDR3 extends over 13 amino acids. Germline-derived CDR1 and CDR2 are SQVTM and ANQGSEA. CDR3 sequence (DNA): TGCAGCGTCCCATCACCGACAGGTTACGAGCGGTACTTC. This translates into CSVPSPTGYERYF.

In this sample, this clonotype turned up a few times. The rearrangement links TRBV12-3 or TRBV12-4 to TRBJ2-7; tentatively, D is TRBD2 (5 bases). V was cut by 4 bases and J by 0 bases, with 13 bases left in between. The CDR3 runs to 15 residues. CDR3 sequence reads: CASSYTMGVSYEQYF. The CDR3 nucleotides are TGTGCCAGCAGTTACACAATGGGAGTCTCCTACGAGCAGTACTTC.

This clonotype is a singleton in its sample. The chain is built from TRBV7-9 and TRBJ1-2; no clear D gene. The CDR3 covers 14 residues. Germline loops: CDR1 SEHNR, CDR2 FQNEAQ (reference sequence). The V end was cut by 5 bases, the J end by 9 bases, with 19 bases between. CDR3 bases: TGTGCCAGCAGCCACGAGGGCGATAGCGGGAGCTACACCTTC. Translating it yields CASSHEGDSGSYTF.

A remark on this clonotype: A much larger clone lies a single base off, so this may be a read error. The chain carries TRBV29-1 and TRBJ2-3; 9 bases align to TRBD2. In germline, CDR1 is SQVTM, CDR2 ANQGSEA. The CDR3 sequence is 13 residues long. With 4 bases clipped from V and 2 bases from J, the junction kept 1 base outside the gene matches. For the CDR3, the DNA is TGCAGCGTTGGACTAGCGGACACAGATACGCAGTATTTT. This codes for CSVGLADTDTQYF.

This clonotype was detected only a few times. CDR3 protein: CATSWGGSGNTIYF. CDR3 coding DNA: TGTGCCACCTCCTGGGGGGGCTCTGGAAACACCATATATTTT. The chain combines TRBV12-3 or TRBV12-4 with TRBJ1-3, with a tentative D call TRBD1 (5 bases). CDR3 length: 14 residues. V dropped 10 bases and J dropped 0 bases, with 13 bases sitting between them.

A few counts support this clonotype. This chain connects TRBV6-4 to TRBJ2-2; D is unresolved. The CDR3 consists of 13 residues. The germline V gene has CDR1 MRHNA and CDR2 SNTAGT. The ends were cut back, 2 bases at V and 3 bases at J, with 4 bases in the middle. CDR3: CASSDRDTGELFF. The CDR3 coding sequence is TGTGCCAGCAGTGACCGGGACACCGGGGAGCTGTTTTTT.

The chain combines TRBV4-1 with TRBJ2-1; TRBD1 aligns across 9 bases. The ends lost 2 bases at V and 6 bases at J; junction bases unmatched: 11. CDR1 and CDR2 (germline): MGHRA, YSYEKL. This CDR3 is 17 amino acids long. The CDR3 DNA reads as TGCGCCAGCAGCCAAAAGTCCCGGGACAGGGCTAGCAATGAGCAGTTCTTC. As protein: CASSQKSRDRASNEQFF.

CDR3 in amino acids: CASSLALAGVPYEQFF. CDR3 nucleotide sequence: TGTGCCAGCAGCTTGGCGCTAGCGGGAGTCCCGTATGAGCAGTTCTTC. This chain joins TRBV5-4 and TRBJ2-1, with 10 bases fitting TRBD2. CDR3 size: 16 residues. The J segment lost 8 bases and the V segment lost 0 bases, leaving 8 bases of the junction unmatched. In germline, CDR1 is SGHNT, CDR2 YYREEE (reference sequence).

A note on this clonotype: A read error may account for a junction end that differs from germline. The J gene is TRBJ2-7, the V gene TRBV28, with D possibly called TRBD1 or TRBD2 (5 bases each). This CDR3 is 16 amino acids long. Germline V lookup: CDR1 MDHEN, CDR2 SYDVKM. This CDR3 is CASSLGPHVRSYEQYF. As DNA, the CDR3 is TGTGCTAGCAGTTTGGGACCACATGTACGATCCTACGAGCAGTACTTC.

The chain links TRBV7-9 to TRBJ2-7; D remains unclear. Trimming stripped 10 bases from V and 1 base from J, with 11 bases between. This CDR3 comprises 12 residues. Germline-derived CDR1 and CDR2 are SEHNR and FQNEAQ (reference sequence). The DNA for the CDR3 is TGTGCCATAGAGATCTATTCCTACGAGCAGTACTTC. Amino acids: CAIEIYSYEQYF.

The chain joins TRBV29-1 to TRBJ2-7; D not resolved. This CDR3 region has 12 residues. CDR1 is SQVTM and CDR2 is ANQGSEA in the germline V gene. CDR3 DNA sequence: TGCAGTTTCCAAGGGAATTTCTACGAGCAGTACTTC. Its translation is CSFQGNFYEQYF.

As to this clonotype: A junction boundary mismatches the germline segment, possibly from a read error. The rearrangement joins TRBV11-2 to TRBJ1-4; no clear D gene. Germline V gene data show CDR1 as SGHAT and CDR2 as FQNNGV. The CDR3 spans 13 residues. This CDR3 reads CARSTGAVLKLFF. The CDR3 bases are TGTGCCCGCAGCACCGGTGCGGTCCTAAAACTGTTTTTT.

As regards this clonotype: One end of the junction fails to match germline, which may point to a read error. The chain links TRBV29-1 to TRBJ2-2; D may be TRBD2 (5 bases). The V gene's germline CDR1 is SQVTM and CDR2 ANQGSEA. There are 14 residues in the CDR3. The CDR3 DNA is TGCAGCGTTTCCGGGCCGGGGAACACCGGGGAGCTATTTTTT. Translation gives CSVSGPGNTGELFF.

The chain links TRBV6-1 to TRBJ2-1; 8 nucleotides agree with TRBD2. The CDR3 length is 12 residues. From germline, CDR1 is MNHNS and CDR2 SASEGT. Trimming removed 6 bases from V and 8 bases from J; junction bases left unmatched: 3. In DNA, the CDR3 is TGTGCCAGCAGCTTACTAGCGGATGAGCAGTTCTTC. Its protein is CASSLLADEQFF.

This clonotype turned up a few times. In DNA form, the CDR3 reads TGTGCCATCGCGTCGACAGCAAACTCCTACGAGCAGTACTTC. This gives the protein CAIASTANSYEQYF. The chain combines TRBV10-3 with TRBJ2-7; a possible D gene is TRBD1 (5 bases). This CDR3 region has 14 residues. Germline lookup yields CDR1 ENHRY and CDR2 SYGVKD. Trimming removed 8 bases from V and 0 bases from J, with 14 bases in between.

This clonotype was detected many times. The V call is TRBV11-2, the J call TRBJ2-5, with D possibly TRBD1 on 6 matching bases. With 5 bases removed from V and 5 bases from J, the gap between germline ends came to 18 bases. In germline, CDR1 is SGHAT, CDR2 FQNNGV. The CDR3 sequence is 15 residues long. CDR3 loop: CASSPMLRGEETQYF. The DNA for the CDR3 is TGTGCCAGCAGCCCCATGCTCAGGGGAGAGGAGACCCAGTACTTC.

Note on this clonotype: The final CDR3 position lacks the conserved phenylalanine or tryptophan, pointing to a likely read error. This chain connects TRBV6-5 to TRBJ2-7; 11 nucleotides align to TRBD1. With 6 bases clipped from V and 2 bases from J, the junction kept 6 bases outside the gene matches. Germline V gene data show CDR1 as MNHEY and CDR2 as SVGAGI. The CDR3 loop spans 15 amino acids. The CDR3 loop reads CASSLGQGAPYEQYL. In DNA, the CDR3 is TGTGCCAGCAGCCTTGGACAGGGGGCCCCCTACGAGCAGTACTTA.

In the case of this clonotype: As the CDR3 is not closed by the conserved phenylalanine or tryptophan, this likely results from a read error. This chain uses TRBV11-2 with TRBJ2-1, with D tentatively TRBD1 (5 bases). The V end was cut by 0 bases, the J end by 5 bases, with 8 bases between. The CDR3 sequence is 14 residues long. The germline CDR1 and CDR2 sequences are SGHAT and FQNNGV. In nucleotides, the CDR3 is TGTGCCAGCAGCTTAGATCAGGGTCACAATGAGCAGTTCCTC. This encodes CASSLDQGHNEQFL.

The chain is built from TRBV14 and TRBJ1-2; D is ambiguous. Germline V CDR1 and CDR2: SGHDN, FVKESK. V lost 4 bases, J lost 8 bases, and 14 bases lay in between. The CDR3 is made up of 13 amino acids. CDR3 nucleotide sequence: TGTGCCAGCAGCCGCCTCGGTAGGGAGGGCTACACCTTC. It is translated as CASSRLGREGYTF.

V is TRBV12-3 or TRBV12-4 and J is TRBJ2-1; 10 bases are shared with TRBD2. The CDR3 extends over 16 amino acids. V was clipped by 8 bases and J by 7 bases; unmatched bases: 14. CDR3: CASESLSGREKNEQFF. As DNA, the CDR3 is TGTGCCAGCGAGAGCTTAAGCGGGAGGGAAAAAAATGAGCAGTTCTTC.